Below, 7 T cell receptor beta chains from the same sample are listed, as sequenced in a study of blood T cell repertoires in COVID-19. Method: immunoSEQ multiplex PCR; TCRdb's copy keeps in-frame clones and lacks some. This table has approximately 110,000 clones, around four fifths appearing once. Specimen: peripheral blood. These receptors all come from a woman aged 55-70 years with acute or convalescent COVID-19.

CDR3 sequence (DNA): TGTGCCAGTGGACAGGGAGGGGGAGGCAATGAAAAACTGTTTTTT. Encoded protein: CASGQGGGGNEKLFF. The chain joins TRBV6-6 to TRBJ1-4, with 8 bases aligning to TRBD1. Germline V gene data show CDR1 as MNHNY and CDR2 as SVGAGI (reference sequence). Unmatched junction bases numbered 11, after V lost 9 bases and J lost 5 bases. The CDR3 sequence is 15 residues long.

The J gene is TRBJ2-5, the V gene TRBV7-3, with D possibly being TRBD2 (6 bases). The length of the CDR3 is 13 residues. V gave up 4 bases and J gave up 4 bases, with 10 bases separating them. The V gene's germline CDR1 is SGHTA and CDR2 FQGTGA. CDR3 region: CASSSGVTETQYF. In DNA form, the CDR3 reads TGTGCCAGCAGCTCGGGGGTAACAGAGACCCAGTACTTC.

The V gene is TRBV7-9, the J gene TRBJ1-1, with 9 bases fitting TRBD1. Germline V lookup: CDR1 SEHNR, CDR2 FQNEAQ (reference sequence). The CDR3 extends over 18 amino acids. The V segment lost 2 bases and the J segment 0 bases; nucleotides outside the gene matches: 10. CDR3 DNA sequence: TGTGCCAGCAGCTTAACGAGGGGGACAGGGTTTCTGAACACTGAAGCTTTCTTT. This encodes CASSLTRGTGFLNTEAFF.

This clone has more than one count but fewer than ten. The rearrangement joins TRBV3-1 (or the pseudogene TRBV3-2) to TRBJ2-7; 8 bases map to TRBD2. The CDR3 totals 16 residues. CDR1 and CDR2 (germline): LGHDT, YNNKEL (reference sequence). With V trimmed by 1 base and J by 1 base, 6 bases remained unmatched. The CDR3 is CASSQVPSGGSYEQYF. The CDR3 nucleotides are TGTGCCAGCAGCCAAGTGCCCAGCGGGGGATCCTACGAGCAGTACTTC.

V usage is TRBV7-2 and J usage is TRBJ2-3; D possibly corresponds to TRBD2 (5 bases). The germline CDR1 and CDR2 sequences are SGHTA and FQGNSA. This CDR3 region has 15 residues. With 1 base removed from V and 6 bases from J, the gap between germline ends came to 14 bases. The chain's CDR3 is CASSLGASRGDTQYF. The CDR3 region has the DNA TGTGCCAGCAGCTTAGGGGCAAGTAGAGGGGATACGCAGTATTTT. The whole variable domain, remainder taken from reference TRBV7-2 and TRBJ2-3, is GAGVSQSPSNKVTEKGKDVELRCDPISGHTALYWYRQSLGQGLEFLIYFQGNSAPDKSGLPSDRFSAERTGGSVSTLTIQRTQQEDSAVYLCASSLGASRGDTQYFGPGTRLTVL.

This chain links TRBV12-3 or TRBV12-4 with TRBJ1-5; D gene ambiguous. The length of the CDR3 is 13 residues. V was clipped by 2 bases and J by 7 bases, with 9 bases between them. CDR3 coding DNA: TGTGCCAGCAGTTTAATGAACGGGCAGCCCCAGCATTTT. It encodes CASSLMNGQPQHF.

The V and J genes are TRBV7-2 and TRBJ2-2; TRBD2 matches 9 bases. The germline gives CDR1 SGHTA, CDR2 FQGNSA. The J segment lost 7 bases and the V segment lost 6 bases, leaving 6 bases of the junction unmatched. The CDR3 is 14 amino acids. CDR3 protein: CASSPGLARGELFF. In DNA form, the CDR3 reads TGTGCCAGCAGTCCGGGACTAGCTCGCGGGGAGCTGTTTTTT.